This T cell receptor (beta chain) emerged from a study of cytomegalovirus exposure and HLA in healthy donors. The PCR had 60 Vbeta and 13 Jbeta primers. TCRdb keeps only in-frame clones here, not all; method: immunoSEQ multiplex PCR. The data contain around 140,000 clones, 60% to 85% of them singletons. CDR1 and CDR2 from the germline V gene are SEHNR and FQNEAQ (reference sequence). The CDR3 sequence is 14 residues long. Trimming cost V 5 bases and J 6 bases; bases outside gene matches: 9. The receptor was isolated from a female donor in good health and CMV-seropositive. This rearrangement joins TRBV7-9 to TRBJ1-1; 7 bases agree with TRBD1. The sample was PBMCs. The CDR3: CASSTNRGQAEAFF. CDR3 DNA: TGTGCCAGCAGCACTAACAGGGGACAAGCTGAAGCTTTCTTT.